A selection of T cell receptor beta chains follows, all from one sample in a study of response to subunit inactivated influenza vaccine. TCRdb fed the RT-PCR reads into MiXCR, producing one record per CDR3 protein. The repertoire has 710,000 or so distinct CDR3 sequences, around a sixth of them found once; the top ten carry roughly 10%. Sequences were derived from PBMCs from blood, sampled 11 to 12 days after vaccination. The receptors were sampled from a man aged 50-60 years who received an inactivated influenza vaccine. CDR3s include the opening cysteine and the closing phenylalanine or tryptophan. A D gene is named only where the DNA matches it firmly. A clone size is listed for some rows: how often the clone was seen (once, few, many), or a class if it is expanded.

clone_size	v_call	j_call	d_call	cdr3_aa	cdr3_nt
.	TRBV20-1	TRBJ1-6	TRBD1	CSARGQGGSPLHF	TGCAGTGCTAGGGGACAGGGGGGTTCACCCCTCCACTTT
.	TRBV18	TRBJ2-7	TRBD2	CASSPPGLAGHEQYF	TGTGCCAGCTCACCACCAGGACTAGCGGGACACGAGCAGTACTTC
many	TRBV5-1	TRBJ1-1	.	CASSRGGDTEAFF	TGCGCCAGCAGTAGGGGGGGAGACACTGAAGCTTTCTTT
.	TRBV18	TRBJ2-3	.	CASSPMGLHTDTQYF	TGTGCCAGCTCACCAATGGGACTTCACACAGATACGCAGTATTTT
.	TRBV12-3/TRBV12-4	TRBJ2-7	.	CASSLVGADYEQYF	TGTGCCAGCAGTTTAGTCGGGGCGGACTACGAGCAGTACTTC
many	TRBV21-1	TRBJ2-1	.	CASSKRIEGNEQFF	TGTGCCAGCAGCAAGCGAATCGAGGGCAATGAGCAGTTCTTC
few	TRBV12-3/TRBV12-4	TRBJ2-7	TRBD2	CASSPLAGTGEQYF	TGTGCCAGCAGTCCCCTAGCGGGGACGGGGGAGCAGTACTTC
.	TRBV12-3/TRBV12-4	TRBJ2-7	TRBD2	CASSGTSGRTSAYEQYF	TGTGCCAGCAGTGGGACTAGCGGGAGGACCTCAGCGTACGAGCAGTACTTC
.	TRBV7-2	TRBJ1-1	.	CASSSQGQGTEAFF	TGTGCCAGCAGCTCCCAGGGGCAAGGGACTGAAGCTTTCTTT
few	TRBV7-9	TRBJ2-5	.	CASSPRNLQETQYF	TGTGCCAGCAGCCCGAGGAATCTACAAGAGACCCAGTACTTC
few	TRBV5-1	TRBJ1-2	TRBD1	CASSPTGTGVIEGYTF	TGCGCCAGCAGCCCAACCGGGACAGGGGTGATAGAAGGCTACACCTTC
.	TRBV2	TRBJ2-1	TRBD1	CASSPGQGEYNEQFF	TGTGCCAGCAGCCCGGGACAGGGGGAATACAATGAGCAGTTCTTC
few	TRBV27	TRBJ2-3	TRBD1	CASRYSGQGPDTQYF	TGTGCCAGCAGATACTCAGGACAGGGCCCAGATACGCAGTATTTT
.	TRBV9	TRBJ2-7	TRBD2	CASSVGSGGPYEQYF	TGTGCCAGCAGCGTTGGTAGCGGGGGGCCTTACGAGCAGTACTTC
.	TRBV7-2	TRBJ2-3	.	CASSSLVDTQYF	TGTGCCAGCAGTTCATTGGTAGATACGCAGTATTTT
.	TRBV20-1	TRBJ2-7	TRBD1	CSARSRDSSYEQYF	TGCAGTGCTAGATCTCGGGACAGCTCCTACGAGCAGTACTTC
.	TRBV5-5	TRBJ1-5	TRBD1	CASSYRQGHQPQHF	TGTGCCAGCAGCTACCGACAGGGTCATCAGCCCCAGCATTTT
few	TRBV20-1	TRBJ2-2	TRBD1	CSARTGGWDGELFF	TGCAGTGCTAGGACAGGGGGTTGGGACGGGGAGCTGTTTTTT
few	TRBV3-1	TRBJ2-7	.	CASSQVRTTLSYEQYF	TGTGCCAGCAGCCAAGTAAGAACCACCCTCTCCTACGAGCAGTACTTC
.	TRBV11-3	TRBJ2-2	TRBD1	CASSLTTDRGGSGELFF	TGTGCCAGCAGCTTAACGACGGACAGGGGAGGATCCGGGGAGCTGTTTTTT
few	TRBV12-3/TRBV12-4	TRBJ2-5	.	CASSFRTHEETQYF	TGTGCCAGCAGCTTCCGGACCCACGAAGAGACCCAGTACTTC
.	TRBV10-3	TRBJ1-1	.	CAISPNRGDTEAFF	TGTGCCATTTCTCCCAATCGGGGGGACACTGAAGCTTTCTTT
many	TRBV11-2	TRBJ2-5	.	CASSFDNQETQYF	TGTGCCAGCAGCTTCGACAACCAAGAGACCCAGTACTTC
few	TRBV20-1	TRBJ1-4	.	CSAKRTVNEKLFF	TGCAGTGCGAAAAGGACAGTTAATGAAAAACTGTTTTTT
many	TRBV28	TRBJ1-4	.	CASRTGWGEKLFF	TGTGCCAGCAGGACAGGTTGGGGTGAAAAACTGTTTTTT
.	TRBV7-2	TRBJ2-3	TRBD2	CASSLQSGGATDTQYF	TGTGCCAGCAGCCTCCAAAGCGGGGGGGCCACAGATACGCAGTATTTT
.	TRBV12-3/TRBV12-4	TRBJ1-6	.	CASSPSFNYNSPLHF	TGTGCCAGCAGCCCCTCGTTTAACTATAATTCACCCCTCCACTTT
.	TRBV2	TRBJ2-2	TRBD2	CASSGLAGGINTGELFF	TGTGCCAGCAGCGGACTAGCGGGGGGGATTAACACCGGGGAGCTGTTTTTT
few	TRBV20-1	TRBJ2-3	TRBD2	CSAVGLAGGTDTQYF	TGCAGTGCAGTGGGACTAGCGGGAGGCACAGATACGCAGTATTTT
many	TRBV7-8	TRBJ2-1	TRBD1	CASSPRQGRPKNEQFF	TGTGCCAGCAGCCCAAGACAGGGCCGACCCAAGAATGAGCAGTTCTTC
.	TRBV6-6	TRBJ2-5	.	CASSYTEQETQYF	TGTGCCAGCAGTTACACGGAACAAGAGACCCAGTACTTC
.	TRBV10-3	TRBJ2-3	.	CAITFQVARSDTQYF	TGTGCCATCACCTTCCAGGTAGCGCGGTCAGATACGCAGTATTTT
.	TRBV10-3	TRBJ2-7	.	CAISDPGAGYEQYF	TGTGCCATCAGTGATCCGGGGGCCGGCTACGAGCAGTACTTC
.	TRBV20-1	TRBJ1-2	.	CSASVPPGYTF	TGCAGTGCTAGTGTACCGCCCGGCTACACCTTC
.	TRBV9	TRBJ2-7	TRBD1	CASSVDEGGGLYEQYF	TGTGCCAGCAGCGTAGATGAAGGGGGCGGTCTCTACGAGCAGTACTTC
.	TRBV6-1	TRBJ2-7	TRBD2	CASGLAGGEVSEQYF	TGTGCCAGCGGGCTAGCGGGGGGCGAGGTCTCCGAGCAGTACTTC
few	TRBV12-3/TRBV12-4	TRBJ2-7	.	CASSLTGRFYEQYF	TGTGCCAGCAGTTTGACAGGGAGGTTCTACGAGCAGTACTTC
few	TRBV12-3/TRBV12-4	TRBJ2-5	.	CARGDGETQYF	TGTGCCAGGGGTGACGGGGAGACCCAGTACTTC
.	TRBV10-3	TRBJ2-5	.	CAISEGWGFQETQYF	TGTGCCATCAGTGAGGGATGGGGCTTCCAAGAGACCCAGTACTTC
.	TRBV30	TRBJ1-5	.	CAWSRSNQPQHF	TGTGCCTGGAGCCGTAGCAATCAGCCCCAGCATTTT
few	TRBV5-6	TRBJ2-5	.	CASSLAGGIETQYF	TGTGCCAGCAGCTTGGCGGGCGGGATTGAGACCCAGTACTTC
few	TRBV2	TRBJ1-6	TRBD1	CASKQGRANSPLHF	TGTGCCAGTAAACAGGGGAGAGCTAATTCACCCCTCCACTTT
.	TRBV28	TRBJ2-7	TRBD1	CASSPTQGRGPYEQYF	TGTGCCAGCAGTCCCACACAGGGGAGAGGGCCCTACGAGCAGTACTTC
few	TRBV20-1	TRBJ2-2	.	CSARDAGQHNTGELFF	TGCAGTGCTAGAGACGCGGGACAGCACAACACCGGGGAGCTGTTTTTT
.	TRBV12-3/TRBV12-4	TRBJ2-2	TRBD1	CASSLVPGQGPGELFF	TGTGCCAGCAGTTTAGTTCCGGGACAGGGGCCCGGGGAGCTGTTTTTT
.	TRBV6-5	TRBJ1-2	TRBD1	CASSYSPGGLQGTF	TGTGCCAGCAGTTACTCTCCAGGGGGGCTGCAAGGCACCTTC
.	TRBV6-5	TRBJ2-4	.	CASSYSGDLNIQYF	TGTGCCAGCAGTTACTCGGGGGATTTGAACATTCAGTACTTC